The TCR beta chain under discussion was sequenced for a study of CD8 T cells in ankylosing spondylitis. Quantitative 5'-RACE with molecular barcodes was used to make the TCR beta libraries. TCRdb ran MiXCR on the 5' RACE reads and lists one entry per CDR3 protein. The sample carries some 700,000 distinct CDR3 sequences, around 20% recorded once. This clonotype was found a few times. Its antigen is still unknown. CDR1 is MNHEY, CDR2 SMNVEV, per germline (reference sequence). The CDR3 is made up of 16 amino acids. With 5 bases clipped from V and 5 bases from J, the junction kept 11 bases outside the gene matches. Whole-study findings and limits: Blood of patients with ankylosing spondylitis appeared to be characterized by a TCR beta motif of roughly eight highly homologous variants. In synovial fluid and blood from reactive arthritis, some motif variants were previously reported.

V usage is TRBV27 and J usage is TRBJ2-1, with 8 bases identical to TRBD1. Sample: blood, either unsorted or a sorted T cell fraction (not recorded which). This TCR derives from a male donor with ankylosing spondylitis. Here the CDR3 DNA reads TGTGCCAGCAGTCTACTCCGACAGGGGTCAAACAATGAGCAGTTCTTC. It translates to CASSLLRQGSNNEQFF.